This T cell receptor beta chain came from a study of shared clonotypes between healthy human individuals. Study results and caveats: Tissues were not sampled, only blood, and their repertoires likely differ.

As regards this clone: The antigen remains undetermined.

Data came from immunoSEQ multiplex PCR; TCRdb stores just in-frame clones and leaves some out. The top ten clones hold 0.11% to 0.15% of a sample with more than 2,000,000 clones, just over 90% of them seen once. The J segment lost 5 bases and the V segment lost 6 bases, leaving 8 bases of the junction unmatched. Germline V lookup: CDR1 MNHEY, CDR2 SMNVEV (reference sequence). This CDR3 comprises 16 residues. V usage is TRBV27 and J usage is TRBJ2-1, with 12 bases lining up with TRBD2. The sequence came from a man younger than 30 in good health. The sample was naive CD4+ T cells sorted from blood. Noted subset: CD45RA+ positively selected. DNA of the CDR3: TGTGCCAGCAGCAAAGGACTAGCGGGATACAACAATGAGCAGTTCTTC. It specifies CASSKGLAGYNNEQFF.